The 3 T cell receptor beta chains given below trace back to one sample, sequenced in a study of shared clonotypes between healthy human individuals. The protocol was immunoSEQ multiplex PCR, while the TCRdb copy is restricted to in-frame clones and leaves out a portion. The profile shows 1,400,000 or so clones, about 98.5% of them singletons. The sample comprised naive CD4+ T cells sorted from blood. Subset specified: CD45RA+ positively selected. The source is a man between 25 and 39 years old in good health.

The rearrangement links TRBV6-6 to TRBJ2-7; 9 bases agree with TRBD1. The CDR3 has 13 residues. Germline loops: CDR1 MNHNY, CDR2 SVGAGI (reference sequence). V lost 7 bases to trimming and J lost 5 bases; unmatched junction nucleotides: 6. The chain's CDR3 is CASKYRGLDEQYF. The CDR3 DNA sequence: TGTGCCAGCAAATACAGGGGGCTGGACGAGCAGTACTTC.

The V call is TRBV18, the J call TRBJ2-1, with a weak D call TRBD1 (6 bases). In germline, CDR1 is KGHSH, CDR2 LQKENI. V was clipped by 3 bases and J by 3 bases, with 12 bases between them. The CDR3 has 15 residues. As DNA, the CDR3 is TGTGCCAGCTCACCCCCCAGGGGCGTCTACAATGAGCAGTTCTTC. Its translation is CASSPPRGVYNEQFF.

The chain uses TRBV5-5 and TRBJ2-5; 10 positions agree with TRBD2. V lost 7 bases, J lost 4 bases, and 7 bases stayed unmatched. The CDR3 spans 14 residues. CDR1 and CDR2 (germline): SGHKS, YYEKEE (reference sequence). CDR3 in DNA: TGTGCCAGCCGACGGGTAGCGGGAGGAGAGACCCAGTACTTC. This gives the protein CASRRVAGGETQYF.